What follows is one T cell receptor (beta chain) and its context. This clonotype has a count of ten or more. It lacks a known antigen. It has no much larger one-base neighbor in the sample; base qualities were not kept. The ophthalmopathy patients had moderately to severely active disease, with a Clinical Activity Score of 3 or higher, a NOSPECS grade of 4 or higher, and a disease duration of less than 3 months. Patients with other autoimmune diseases, uncontrolled infections, pregnancy or lactation were excluded. Diagnosis relied on clinical symptoms, serum thyroxine, TRAb, thyroid ultrasound and orbital computed tomography. PBMCs were isolated from about 9.1 ml of fresh peripheral blood by Ficoll-Paque density gradient centrifugation. Total RNA was extracted with Trizol reagent and quality-checked on an Agilent 2100 Bioanalyzer. The data derive from a study of Graves' ophthalmopathy and Graves' hyperthyroidism (dated by TCRdb to between 2017 and 2018). For the study in its entirety: Peripheral blood was collected at initial diagnosis, prior to any treatment. TCR beta repertoire signatures were used to distinguish Graves' ophthalmopathy from Graves' hyperthyroidism and to predict progression to ophthalmopathy. In total, some 130 blood samples were TCR-sequenced: fewer than 50 ophthalmopathy, around 75 hyperthyroidism and approximately 17 hyperthyroidism-to-ophthalmopathy patients. A discovery set of more than 90 patients (43 ophthalmopathy, 57 stable hyperthyroidism) was enrolled to explore V-J signatures distinguishing ophthalmopathy from hyperthyroidism. For independent validation, a separate cohort was made up of around 18 hyperthyroidism patients plus 17 patients who later progressed from hyperthyroidism to ophthalmopathy. In about six hyperthyroidism patients, the T-cell repertoires found in thyroid tissue were compared with those found in blood. Following sampling, methimazole starting at 30 mg daily was administered to hyperthyroidism patients, and high-dose intravenous methylprednisolone was administered to ophthalmopathy patients. What the work shows at the level of the full study, not this receptor alone: In validation, the model predicted ophthalmopathy progression with about 64% sensitivity and 72.22% specificity; 12 predicted patients were CT-confirmed with GO in a median of around 6 months. Among expanded thyroid clonotypes with frequency above 0.001, most also showed up in blood, which suggests that blood repertoires may reflect the thyroid immune response. No statistical method was used to predetermine the sample size, and group allocation was not hidden from the investigators. The 13-signature model separated ophthalmopathy from stable hyperthyroidism with approximately 88% sensitivity and approximately 83% specificity in cross-validation, and 80%/75% in the test set.

Compared with germline, V lacks 8 bases and J lacks 2 bases; bases without a gene match: 8. The germline V gene (reference sequence) specifies SEHNR as CDR1 and FQNEAQ as CDR2. The CDR3 holds 14 amino acids from the cysteine to the phenylalanine. The kept DNA is CDR3 alone, 42 bases in frame from the first base. TCR beta CDR3 regions were amplified from RNA transcripts for repertoire sequencing. The first round of RT-PCR was done with HTBI primers and the Qiagen OneStep RT-PCR kit, and was followed by a second round of multiplex PCR, then size selection and purification. Libraries were sequenced paired-end with 100 bp reads on an Illumina HiSeq2000. The original methods were these. Reads were processed with SOAPnuke, discarding reads with adapters, uncalled bases, mean Phred below 15, or no exact constant-primer or identifier match. COPE v1.2.5 was used to merge the high-quality paired reads. Each unique nucleotide sequence was defined as a clonotype, and clonotypes were aligned to IMGT TRB V, D and J references with MiTCR v1.1. Only V-J combinations with frequency above 0.0001 were analysed, covering 99% to 99.2% of repertoires. A TCR clonal expansion and chaos score per V-J combination was defined as the ratio of F50 clonal expansion to chaos observed in the TCRdist matrix. Welch's t-statistics and random forest were used to reduce features to about a dozen V-J combinations, which were fed into a naive Bayes classifier. The similarity between thyroid and blood repertoires was quantified using the Morisita-Horn index. TCRdb passed the public sequencing reads through fastp at Q25 and MiXCR, retaining productive beta sequences. Each CDR3 protein appears once, grouped with its most common genes and DNA. These V and J calls derive from TCRdb rather than the authors' analysis. In this sample the table shows hundreds of thousands of distinct CDR3 sequences, 35% to 45% of which occur a single time. More than 3% of the sample is taken by the ten largest.

The sequencing input was peripheral blood. The sequence is built from TRBV7-9 and TRBJ2-7; 8 central nucleotides agree with TRBD2. This receptor was obtained from an adult man with Graves' ophthalmopathy. The sequence in DNA is TGTGCCAGCGGCGCGGGGACTAGTACCTACGAGCAGTACTTC. Its protein product is CASGAGTSTYEQYF.